This T cell receptor (beta chain) stems from a study of regulatory T cells in long-lasting Graves disease. Germline V gene lookup returns CDR1 SGHRS and CDR2 YFSETQ. Trimming shortened V by 0 bases and J by 2 bases, and 15 bases separated the two germline ends. The CDR3 has 17 residues. This clonotype has a count of ten or more. The antigen remains undetermined. Regarding the study as a whole: Persistent disease samples used TRBV28, TRBJ1-2 and TRBJ2-5 preferentially. Relative to new patients (roughly 950), persistent patients exhibited greater sharing of public clonotypes (approximately 2,800).

For TCR beta, libraries came from iRepertoire HTBI primers and Arm-PCR of CDR3 regions. From the multiplex PCR reads, TCRdb called clonotypes with MiXCR, one entry per CDR3 protein. The sample holds 250,000 to 300,000 distinct CDR3 sequences, 18% seen once. Time point reported: newly diagnosed GD, antithyroid drugs for less than 3 months. PBMC RNA was the source of the TCR library. These data also formed part of another study, on T cells in Graves' hyperthyroidism and ophthalmopathy. That publication notes: HTBI primers drove first-round RT-PCR of the TCR CDR3. Most thyroid-expanded clonotypes above 0.001 were also found in blood.

Sequencing was performed on peripheral blood mononuclear cells (PBMCs), taken at new diagnosis, from a patient treated with antithyroid drugs. The receptor's source is a woman in her 30s with Graves disease. The V and J genes are TRBV5-1 and TRBJ2-1, with D possibly matching TRBD2 (6 bases). CDR3 in DNA: TGCGCCAGCAGCTTGGTGCCCGCGGGGTTAACCTACAATGAGCAGTTCTTC. This encodes CASSLVPAGLTYNEQFF.